The 7 T cell receptor beta chains presented below share a single source sample, sequenced in a study of regulatory T cells in long-lasting Graves disease. Combining iRepertoire HTBI primers with Arm-PCR of CDR3 regions, the authors built TCR beta libraries. Each CDR3 protein is one row after TCRdb ran MiXCR on the multiplex PCR reads. The sample has approximately 360,000 distinct CDR3 sequences, 12% seen once. Time point reported: newly diagnosed GD, antithyroid drugs for less than 3 months. RNA extracted from PBMCs served as the sequencing template. These data also formed part of another study, on T cells in Graves' hyperthyroidism and ophthalmopathy.

The source material was peripheral blood mononuclear cells (PBMCs), sampled at new diagnosis, from a patient treated with antithyroid drugs. The receptors here all came from a woman between 18 and 29 years old with Graves disease.

Worth noting for this clonotype: A much larger clone lies one base from this, so it may be a read error. V usage is TRBV6-5 and J usage is TRBJ2-7; TRBD2 matches at 8 bases. Germline CDR1 and CDR2: MNHEY and SVGAGI. The CDR3 is 16 amino acids. The CDR3: CASSNSGGFRAYERYF. The DNA for the CDR3 is TGTGCCAGCAGTAACTCGGGAGGGTTTAGGGCCTACGAGCGGTACTTC.

This clonotype was seen repeatedly, ten times or more. The J gene is TRBJ2-3, the V gene TRBV6-1; D is unclear. CDR3 length: 14 amino acids. Germline CDR1 and CDR2: MNHNS and SASEGT. Trimming shortened V by 1 base and J by 0 bases, and 5 bases separated the two germline ends. CDR3 in amino acids: CASSEDSSTDTQYF. The CDR3 DNA is TGTGCCAGCAGTGAAGATTCAAGCACAGATACGCAGTATTTT.

This clonotype was picked up many times. V is TRBV7-9 and J is TRBJ1-1; no clear D gene. The germline V gene encodes CDR1 SEHNR and CDR2 FQNEAQ (reference sequence). The CDR3 is 15 residues long. Trimming removed 2 bases at V and 1 base at J, with 11 bases between. CDR3 region: CASSLSGSRNTEAFF. The CDR3 DNA follows: TGTGCCAGCAGCTTATCCGGCTCTAGGAACACTGAAGCTTTCTTT.

This clonotype was counted ten times or more. The rearrangement uses TRBV6-2 or TRBV6-3 and TRBJ1-5; 8 nucleotides agree with TRBD1. The CDR3 runs 15 residues. In germline, CDR1 is MNHEY, CDR2 SVGEGT. The ends lost 2 bases at V and 4 bases at J; junction bases unmatched: 4. CDR3 sequence: CASSYRGQGNQPQHF. The CDR3 nucleotides are TGTGCCAGCAGTTACCGAGGACAGGGAAATCAGCCCCAGCATTTT.

This clonotype was seen repeatedly, ten times or more. The J gene is TRBJ2-2, the V gene TRBV28; TRBD2 matches at 8 bases. Germline V gives CDR1 MDHEN, CDR2 SYDVKM. The CDR3 has 22 amino acids. Trimming at V came to 3 bases and at J to 7 bases, leaving 28 bases not matched to a gene. The CDR3 nucleotides read TGTGCCAGCAGTTTGAGCGGGAGTTTTCGCGGTGGGCGACCCCGGGGAGACGGGGAGCTGTTTTTT. Amino acid sequence: CASSLSGSFRGGRPRGDGELFF. Supplemented by reference TRBV28 and TRBJ2-2, the full variable domain reads DVKVTQSSRYLVKRTGEKVFLECVQDMDHENMFWYRQDPGLGLRLIYFSYDVKMKEKGDIPEGYSVSREKKERFSLILESASTNQTSMYLCASSLSGSFRGGRPRGDGELFFGEGSRLTVL.

This clonotype was detected ten times or more. The chain carries TRBV14 and TRBJ1-1; the D is unclear. CDR3 length equals 14 residues. V was cut by 1 base and J by 0 bases, with 6 bases left in between. The germline gives CDR1 SGHDN, CDR2 FVKESK. The CDR3: CASSQGYLNTEAFF. CDR3 DNA sequence: TGTGCCAGCAGCCAAGGGTATCTGAACACTGAAGCTTTCTTT.

The chain joins TRBV2 to TRBJ2-1; 15 nucleotides line up with TRBD2. V trimming: 4 bases; J trimming: 5 bases; junction bases outside the gene matches: 6. The V gene's germline CDR1 is SNHLY and CDR2 FYNNEI. This CDR3 region has 17 residues. CDR3 sequence: CASSGTSGRAVHNEQFF. CDR3 sequence (DNA): TGTGCCAGCAGTGGGACTAGCGGGAGGGCCGTCCACAATGAGCAGTTCTTC.